This entry lists 16 T cell receptor beta chains sequenced from one sample in a study of blood T cell repertoires in COVID-19. Profiled with immunoSEQ multiplex PCR; TCRdb holds only in-frame clones, not every one. The sample holds 200,000 to 250,000 clones; approximately 80% are singletons and the top ten take 4.3%. The sequenced sample was PBMCs or T cells enriched from blood (not recorded which). Every receptor here comes from a man aged 30 to 45 with acute COVID-19.

V and J are TRBV6-2 or TRBV6-3 and TRBJ2-1, with 9 bases lining up with TRBD2. From germline, CDR1 is MNHEY and CDR2 SVGEGT. J lost 7 bases, V lost 5 bases, and 6 bases had no gene match. CDR3 length: 14 residues. The CDR3 reads CASSKAGGGNEQFF. CDR3 sequence (DNA): TGTGCCAGCAGTAAAGCGGGGGGTGGAAATGAGCAGTTCTTC.

Only one count was recorded for this clone. The gene calls are TRBV3-1 (or the pseudogene TRBV3-2) and TRBJ2-7; perhaps TRBD1 as D (6 bases). Germline V gives CDR1 LGHDT, CDR2 YNNKEL (reference sequence). The CDR3 length is 13 residues. Trimming removed 7 bases at V and 0 bases at J, with 10 bases between. CDR3 sequence reads: CASTATGSYEQYF. CDR3 bases: TGTGCCAGCACCGCGACAGGCTCCTACGAGCAGTACTTC.

This clone was observed a few times. The genes are TRBV7-7 and TRBJ2-1, with 9 bases lining up with TRBD2. The CDR3 consists of 15 residues. Germline trimming cut 5 bases from V and 6 bases from J; bases unmatched to any gene: 8. Germline CDR1 and CDR2: SSHAT and FNYEAQ (reference sequence). The CDR3 loop reads CASSPRLADANEQFF. The CDR3 DNA reads TGTGCCAGCAGCCCTCGACTAGCGGATGCCAATGAGCAGTTCTTC.

The rearrangement links TRBV6-5 to TRBJ2-1; a possible D gene is TRBD2 (5 bases). The V gene's germline CDR1 is MNHEY and CDR2 SVGAGI. The V gene lost 5 bases and the J gene lost 9 bases, with 17 bases spanning the gap. The CDR3 covers 14 residues. This chain's CDR3 is CASSNEGHPGEQFF. For the CDR3, the DNA is TGTGCCAGCAGTAACGAGGGCCACCCGGGTGAGCAGTTCTTC.

V usage is TRBV29-1 and J usage is TRBJ1-1; D gene unclear. The CDR3 is 12 residues long. The V end was cut by 6 bases, the J end by 11 bases, with 19 bases between. Germline CDR1 reads SQVTM; CDR2 reads ANQGSEA. The DNA for the CDR3 is TGCAGCGTCCAGAACCCCACGGGAGAGGCTTTCTTT. It yields the protein CSVQNPTGEAFF.

This sequence joins TRBV5-1 and TRBJ1-1, with a tentative D call TRBD1 (6 bases). This CDR3 has 15 residues. V lost 4 bases and J 0 bases, leaving 13 bases between the germline ends. Germline loops: CDR1 SGHRS, CDR2 YFSETQ. This CDR3 is CASSARDKMNTEAFF. DNA for the CDR3: TGCGCCAGCAGCGCAAGGGACAAGATGAACACTGAAGCTTTCTTT.

The rearrangement uses TRBV5-1 and TRBJ2-7; 7 nucleotides line up with TRBD1. V lost 7 bases to trimming and J lost 0 bases; unmatched junction nucleotides: 13. The CDR3 is 16 amino acids. From germline, CDR1 is SGHRS and CDR2 YFSETQ. CDR3 DNA sequence: TGCGCCAGCGTTGGATGCCGGGACAGAACCTCCTACGAGCAGTACTTC. This codes for CASVGCRDRTSYEQYF.

The rearrangement links TRBV5-1 to TRBJ1-6; no definite D call. The V and J ends lost 4 bases and 1 base respectively, with 9 bases between them. In germline, CDR1 is SGHRS, CDR2 YFSETQ. The CDR3 has 15 amino acids. In DNA, the CDR3 is TGCGCCAGCAGCCCCGACATGTCCTATAATTCACCCCTCCACTTT. Protein: CASSPDMSYNSPLHF.

The V and J genes are TRBV30 and TRBJ2-7; D is unresolved. With 0 bases removed from V and 6 bases from J, the gap between germline ends came to 9 bases. Germline CDR1 is GTSNPN and CDR2 is SVGIG (reference sequence). The CDR3 runs to 12 residues. The CDR3 loop reads CAWSVLSPEQYF. CDR3 sequence (DNA): TGTGCCTGGAGTGTACTCTCACCCGAGCAGTACTTC. The full variable domain, with the rest looked up from reference TRBV30 and TRBJ2-7, is SQTIHQWPATLVQPVGSPLSLECTVEGTSNPNLYWYRQAAGRGLQLLFYSVGIGQISSEVPQNLSASRPQDRQFILSSKKLLLSDSGFYLCAWSVLSPEQYFGPGTRLTVT.

V gene TRBV2 combines with J gene TRBJ2-7, with D perhaps matching TRBD2 (6 bases). Trimming cost V 6 bases and J 0 bases, with 9 bases left between them. This CDR3 region has 13 residues. From germline, CDR1 is SNHLY and CDR2 FYNNEI. CDR3 in DNA: TGTGCCAGCAGCCCCGGGGGCTCCTACGAGCAGTACTTC. This encodes CASSPGGSYEQYF.

This sequence joins TRBV27 and TRBJ2-7; 8 bases align to TRBD1. Unmatched junction bases numbered 4, after V lost 4 bases and J lost 2 bases. The CDR3 is made up of 14 amino acids. In germline, CDR1 is MNHEY, CDR2 SMNVEV (reference sequence). DNA of the CDR3: TGTGCCAGCAGTTCGGAGGACAGGGCCTACGAGCAGTACTTC. This gives the protein CASSSEDRAYEQYF.

The rearrangement joins TRBV28 to TRBJ1-5, with 12 bases that match TRBD1. The ends lost 6 bases at V and 9 bases at J; junction bases unmatched: 9. The V gene's germline CDR1 is MDHEN and CDR2 SYDVKM. This CDR3 is built from 15 residues. In nucleotides, the CDR3 is TGTGCCAGCAGGATACGGGACAGGGGGCGAGGGCCCCAGCATTTT. It specifies CASRIRDRGRGPQHF.

The chain recombines TRBV6-6 with TRBJ1-5; 8 nucleotides align to TRBD1. V lost 5 bases to trimming and J lost 8 bases; unmatched junction nucleotides: 5. Germline CDR1 is MNHNY and CDR2 is SVGAGI (reference sequence). There are 13 residues in the CDR3. In nucleotides, the CDR3 is TGTGCCAGCAGTCGACAGGGGCTGGAGCCCCAGCATTTT. It translates to CASSRQGLEPQHF.

The chain has TRBV9 and TRBJ1-2; TRBD1 is a possible D gene (5 bases). Germline CDR1 reads SGDLS; CDR2 reads YYNGEE. Trimming took 7 bases from V and 5 from J, leaving 15 bases between them. This CDR3 has 13 amino acids. The CDR3 reads CASGGTAAYGYTF. CDR3 DNA: TGTGCCAGCGGAGGGACGGCGGCATATGGCTACACCTTC.

The V and J genes are TRBV7-9 and TRBJ2-2, with 12 bases aligning to TRBD1. The CDR3 runs to 19 residues. The germline V gene has CDR1 SEHNR and CDR2 FQNEAQ (reference sequence). V was clipped by 4 bases and J by 5 bases; unmatched bases: 14. CDR3 nucleotides: TGTGCCAGCAGCTCAACGCGCGGGACAGGGGGCATGGGGACCGGGGAGCTGTTTTTT. Encoded protein: CASSSTRGTGGMGTGELFF.

This clone was observed once. The CDR3 sequence: CASSQELEVVATDTQYF. In DNA, the CDR3 is TGTGCCAGCAGCCAAGAATTAGAAGTCGTTGCGACAGATACGCAGTATTTT. The chain has TRBV14 and TRBJ2-3; no definite D call. Germline-derived CDR1 and CDR2 are SGHDN and FVKESK. The ends were cut back, 0 bases at V and 3 bases at J, with 16 bases in the middle. CDR3 length equals 17 residues.